The present T cell receptor (beta chain) was sequenced within a study of blood T cell repertoires in COVID-19. Study details: Acute-phase and convalescent COVID-19 samples originated in the United States, Italy and Spain.

This clone was found a few times. Seattle's enrolled individuals joined amid active infection and were then monitored longitudinally. V gave up 0 bases and J gave up 5 bases, with 13 bases separating them. Germline lookup yields CDR1 LGHNA and CDR2 YSLEER. The CDR3 has 15 amino acids. Authors' data handling: For nucleated cells, counts were estimated from reference gene primer amplification. The protocol was immunoSEQ multiplex PCR, while the TCRdb copy is restricted to in-frame clones and leaves out a portion. Clonal size and the V and J genes are those of that table, whereas D and trimming came from the DNA. The profile shows some 190,000 clones, more than 75% of them singletons.

The chain uses TRBV4-3 and TRBJ1-1; D unclear. Input material: peripheral blood. This sequence was found in an older person with COVID-19, enrolled during active disease. In DNA form, the CDR3 reads TGCGCCAGCAGCCAAGATGTTGGAGAGAGGACTGAAGCTTTCTTT. Translated, it gives CASSQDVGERTEAFF.